The 25 T cell receptor beta chains listed next were all sequenced from one sample in a study of vaccination and CD4 T cells after COVID-19. Sequenced with the Oncomine TCR Beta short-read assay was DNA taken from cultured CD4+ T cells. In TCRdb, the PCR reads were re-called with MiXCR into one record per CDR3 protein. The sample shows fewer than 15,000 distinct CDR3 sequences, around two fifths of them seen only once. Treatment given: roughly 10-day PBMC culture with coronavirus spike peptide pools or control peptides (ViraFEST assay). What these receptors recognize is not known. Input material: CD4+ T cells from blood, cultured in vitro. The receptors derive from a human donor who had recovered from COVID-19.

This sequence joins TRBV12-3 or TRBV12-4 and TRBJ1-1; D is unresolved. CDR3 size: 12 residues. V was shortened by 6 bases and J by 5 bases, with 10 bases between the two germline ends. CDR3: CASREDWTEAFF. CDR3 DNA: TGTGCCAGCAGGGAAGATTGGACTGAAGCTTTCTTT.

The rearrangement joins TRBV6-1 to TRBJ1-5, with TRBD1 as a possible D gene (5 bases). Germline loops: CDR1 MNHNS, CDR2 SASEGT. Trimming removed 6 bases from V and 7 bases from J, with 13 bases in between. There are 13 residues in the CDR3. The CDR3 sequence: CASSLGEGQPQHF. DNA for the CDR3: TGTGCCAGCAGCCTAGGGGAAGGGCAGCCCCAGCATTTT.

The rearrangement joins TRBV20-1 to TRBJ1-6, with D perhaps TRBD1 (6 bases). Germline loops: CDR1 DFQATT, CDR2 SNEGSKA (reference sequence). The ends were cut back, 0 bases at V and 7 bases at J, with 10 bases in the middle. The CDR3 runs to 14 residues. The CDR3 spells CSARDKGGNSPLHF. CDR3 DNA sequence: TGCAGTGCTAGAGACAAGGGGGGGAATTCACCCCTCCACTTT.

The chain couples TRBV6-1 to TRBJ2-7; tentatively, D is TRBD1 (5 bases). The CDR3 covers 15 residues. Trimming cost V 2 bases and J 6 bases, with 17 bases left between them. Germline V CDR1 and CDR2: MNHNS, SASEGT. The CDR3 sequence: CASSERQPGLGEQYF. CDR3 nucleotides: TGTGCCAGCAGTGAAAGACAGCCGGGCCTAGGCGAGCAGTACTTC.

V and J are TRBV4-1 and TRBJ1-6, with TRBD1 matching over 7 bases. The germline V gene has CDR1 MGHRA and CDR2 YSYEKL. The CDR3 totals 15 residues. Unmatched junction bases numbered 2, after V lost 0 bases and J lost 6 bases. The CDR3 DNA is TGCGCCAGCAGCCAAGAGTCAGGGGGTAATTCACCCCTCCACTTT. As protein: CASSQESGGNSPLHF.

This clonotype turned up a few times. The chain is built from TRBV6-4 and TRBJ1-2; no definite D call. V lost 2 bases to trimming and J lost 6 bases, with 16 bases between them. Germline lookup yields CDR1 MRHNA and CDR2 SNTAGT. The CDR3 spans 15 residues. CDR3 residues: CASSDTPGERDGYTF. The CDR3, as DNA: TGTGCCAGCAGTGACACTCCTGGAGAAAGGGATGGCTACACCTTC.

This chain connects TRBV11-2 to TRBJ2-7; D is uncertain. The CDR3 sequence is 16 residues long. Germline V lookup: CDR1 SGHAT, CDR2 FQNNGV. Trimming pared 3 bases from V and 0 bases from J, leaving 15 bases between. The CDR3, as DNA: TGTGCCAGCAGCTTTTCGGCCTCTGGGGTCTCCTACGAGCAGTACTTC. Translated: CASSFSASGVSYEQYF.

This clonotype was found a few times. The chain links TRBV19 to TRBJ1-5, with unresolved D. The CDR3 is 13 amino acids. Germline CDR1 is LNHDA and CDR2 is SQIVND (reference sequence). V shed 5 bases and J shed 5 bases, with 10 bases lying between them. The CDR3 spells CASSYGADQPQHF. The CDR3 nucleotides read TGTGCCAGTAGTTATGGAGCTGATCAGCCCCAGCATTTT.

The chain has TRBV30 and TRBJ1-2; no clear D. Germline loops: CDR1 GTSNPN, CDR2 SVGIG (reference sequence). The V gene lost 4 bases and the J gene lost 2 bases, with 11 bases spanning the gap. This CDR3 is built from 13 residues. This CDR3 is CAWKLVWNYGYTF. The CDR3 DNA is TGTGCCTGGAAATTAGTATGGAACTATGGCTACACCTTC.

Only a few counts were recorded for this clonotype. The chain is built from TRBV7-8 and TRBJ2-7, with D tentatively TRBD1 (6 bases). Trimming shortened V by 5 bases and J by 6 bases, and 14 bases separated the two germline ends. Per germline, CDR1 SGHVS and CDR2 FQNEAQ. This CDR3 contains 13 residues. The CDR3 spells CASSPIRRGEQYF. The CDR3 bases are TGTGCCAGCAGCCCAATCCGCAGGGGCGAGCAGTACTTC.

The chain combines TRBV27 with TRBJ1-3; D not certain. Trimming removed 6 bases from V and 0 bases from J, with 12 bases in between. This CDR3 has 15 residues. Looked up from germline, CDR1 is MNHEY and CDR2 is SMNVEV (reference sequence). This CDR3 is CASRTTKNSGNTIYF. Here the CDR3 DNA reads TGTGCCAGCAGGACGACCAAAAACTCTGGAAACACCATATATTTT.

As for this clonotype: A read error may account for a junction end that differs from germline. The V call is TRBV5-4, the J call TRBJ1-6; 8 bases match TRBD1. Per germline, CDR1 SGHNT and CDR2 YYREEE (reference sequence). CDR3 length: 15 residues. The CDR3 DNA sequence: TGTGCCAGCAGCTCGACCCAGGGGGCGAATTCACCCCCCCACTTT. It translates to CASSSTQGANSPPHF.

The chain uses TRBV11-2 and TRBJ1-1; no reliable D call. Looked up from germline, CDR1 is SGHAT and CDR2 is FQNNGV. The CDR3 has 13 residues. V lost 5 bases and J 1 base, leaving 8 bases between the germline ends. CDR3 in DNA: TGTGCCAGCAGCGTACAAGAGAACACTGAAGCTTTCTTT. This translates into CASSVQENTEAFF.

The chain recombines TRBV24-1 with TRBJ2-3; D unresolved. There are 13 residues in the CDR3. Germline V gene data show CDR1 as KGHDR and CDR2 as SFDVKD. Trimming took off 5 bases at V and 5 bases at J, with 10 bases between the two ends. The CDR3 loop is CATSVGMVDTQYF. For the CDR3, the DNA is TGTGCCACCAGTGTTGGGATGGTAGATACGCAGTATTTT.

The V gene is TRBV18, the J gene TRBJ1-6; D is ambiguous. Trimming shortened V by 3 bases and J by 3 bases, and 9 bases separated the two germline ends. Per germline, CDR1 KGHSH and CDR2 LQKENI. The CDR3 sequence is 15 residues long. The CDR3 reads CASSPNEVYNSPLHF. Here the CDR3 DNA reads TGTGCCAGCTCACCTAATGAGGTCTATAATTCACCCCTCCACTTT.

This chain joins TRBV20-1 and TRBJ1-6; weak D call: TRBD1 (5 bases). Germline CDR1 reads DFQATT; CDR2 reads SNEGSKA (reference sequence). The CDR3 totals 11 residues. The V gene lost 4 bases and the J gene lost 14 bases, with 12 bases spanning the gap. CDR3 sequence reads: CSAKEGASLHF. The DNA of the CDR3 is TGCAGTGCTAAGGAAGGGGCGTCCCTCCACTTT.

The chain employs TRBV6-1 and TRBJ2-1; D ambiguous. V was pared by 1 base and J by 7 bases, with 11 bases between. The V gene's germline CDR1 is MNHNS and CDR2 SASEGT. The CDR3 contains 14 residues. The CDR3 DNA is TGTGCCAGCAGTGAAGATCACACCATAAATGAGCAGTTCTTC. Translated, it gives CASSEDHTINEQFF.

J is TRBJ2-3 and V is TRBV7-9; D tentatively fits TRBD1 or TRBD2 (5 bases each). The CDR3 length is 14 residues. Trimming stripped 5 bases from V and 6 bases from J, with 15 bases between. CDR1 and CDR2 from the germline V gene are SEHNR and FQNEAQ (reference sequence). The CDR3 protein is CASSPRGTGDTQYF. The CDR3 DNA is TGTGCCAGCAGCCCACGAGGGACCGGTGATACGCAGTATTTT.

This clonotype has just a few counts. V and J are TRBV6-5 and TRBJ2-2, with a tentative D call TRBD2 (6 bases). In germline, CDR1 is MNHEY, CDR2 SVGAGI. CDR3 size: 17 residues. The V end lost 0 bases, the J end lost 1 base, and 12 bases lay between the germline ends. In DNA form, the CDR3 reads TGTGCCAGCAGTTACTCGTCTCGGCGGGGGAACACCGGGGAGCTGTTTTTT. Its translation: CASSYSSRRGNTGELFF.

In its sample, this clonotype was seen a few times. The gene calls are TRBV20-1 and TRBJ2-3; TRBD2 agrees at 12 bases. This CDR3 has 15 amino acids. The V and J ends lost 2 bases and 5 bases, in that order; junction bases with no gene match: 5. Germline values: CDR1 DFQATT, CDR2 SNEGSKA (reference sequence). CDR3 DNA sequence: TGCAGTGCTAGAACTAGCGGGGGGCCGAGAGATACGCAGTATTTT. This sequence encodes CSARTSGGPRDTQYF.

The genes are TRBV18 and TRBJ2-7, with D uncertain. Germline V gene data show CDR1 as KGHSH and CDR2 as LQKENI. The CDR3 loop spans 13 amino acids. V gave up 8 bases and J gave up 0 bases, with 11 bases separating them. CDR3 loop: CASQPRSSYEQYF. The CDR3 DNA is TGTGCCAGCCAACCTAGGAGCTCCTACGAGCAGTACTTC.

The rearrangement uses TRBV6-6 and TRBJ1-6, with TRBD1 as a possible D gene (6 bases). CDR1 and CDR2 (germline): MNHNY, SVGAGI (reference sequence). V was shortened by 7 bases and J by 8 bases, with 21 bases between the two germline ends. The CDR3 has 16 residues. DNA for the CDR3: TGTGCCAGCATTTCCCCCCACAGGGCCACTTATTCACCCCTCCACTTT. Translating it yields CASISPHRATYSPLHF.

The chain employs TRBV30 and TRBJ1-6; D gene unclear. V was shortened by 0 bases and J by 8 bases, with 8 bases between the two germline ends. This CDR3 is built from 13 residues. Germline-derived CDR1 and CDR2 are GTSNPN and SVGIG (reference sequence). The CDR3 nucleotides are TGTGCCTGGAGTGTACGTGCCTATTCACCCCTCCACTTT. Residues: CAWSVRAYSPLHF.

CDR3 in DNA: TGTGCCAGTAGTATCGGGACAGGGGGCTACTCCTACGAGCAGTACTTC. It specifies CASSIGTGGYSYEQYF. The chain links TRBV19 to TRBJ2-7, with TRBD1 matching over 12 bases. Trimming removed 3 bases from V and 0 bases from J; junction bases left unmatched: 3. The CDR3 is 16 residues long. CDR1 and CDR2 from the germline V gene are LNHDA and SQIVND (reference sequence).

This clonotype showed up just a few times. This chain joins TRBV6-5 and TRBJ2-1; D not certain. The germline gives CDR1 MNHEY, CDR2 SVGAGI. V gave up 4 bases and J gave up 1 base, with 8 bases separating them. The CDR3 consists of 14 residues. Here the CDR3 DNA reads TGTGCCAGCAGTTCCCCTGTTTCCTACAATGAGCAGTTCTTC. It encodes CASSSPVSYNEQFF.